The sequence of this T cell receptor beta chain was determined in a study of molecular identifiers for immune sequencing clone quantification. TCRdb re-analysed the PCR reads in MiXCR, keeping a single row per CDR3 protein. The sample consists of about 500,000 distinct CDR3 sequences, less than 30% of them appearing once. The length of the CDR3 is 13 residues. Germline CDR1 SGHNT, CDR2 YYREEE (reference sequence). The authors gated naive CD8 T cells as CD8+CD4-CCR7+CD45RA+ for sorting. Note on this clonotype: The germline gene is not matched at one end of the junction; a read error may be the cause.

The V gene is TRBV5-4, the J gene TRBJ2-7, with 8 bases lining up with TRBD1. This receptor was obtained from a human donor in good health. Some libraries in this study had Jurkat cell RNA spiked in. Source material: naive CD8+ T cells from blood, with Jurkat cell RNA spiked in. Noted subset: FACS-sorted CD8+CD4-CCR7+CD45RA+ naive T cells. CDR3 nucleotides: TGTGCCAGCAGCTTCGGACAGGGCTACGAGCAGCACTTC. This encodes CASSFGQGYEQHF.